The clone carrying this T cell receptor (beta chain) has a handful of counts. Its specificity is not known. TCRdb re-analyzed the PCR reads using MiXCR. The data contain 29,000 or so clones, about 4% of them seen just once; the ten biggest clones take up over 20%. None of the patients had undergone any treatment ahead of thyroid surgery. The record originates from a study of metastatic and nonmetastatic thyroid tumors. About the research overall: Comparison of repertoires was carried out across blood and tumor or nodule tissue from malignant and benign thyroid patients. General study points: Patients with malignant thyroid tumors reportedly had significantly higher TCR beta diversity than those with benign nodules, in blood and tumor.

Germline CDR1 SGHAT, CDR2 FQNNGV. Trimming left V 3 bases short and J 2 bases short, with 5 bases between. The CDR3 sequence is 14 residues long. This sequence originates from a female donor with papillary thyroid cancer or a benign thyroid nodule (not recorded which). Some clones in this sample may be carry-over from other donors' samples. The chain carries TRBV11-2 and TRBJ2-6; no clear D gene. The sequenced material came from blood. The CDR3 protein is CASSLSAGANVLTF. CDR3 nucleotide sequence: TGTGCCAGCAGCTTGAGCGCTGGGGCCAACGTCCTGACTTTC.